This T cell receptor (beta chain) derives from a study of lung T cells in sarcoidosis with Löfgren's syndrome. This clonotype was counted many times. Its specificity is unknown. Study conclusions and caveats: Shared TRAV12-1 and TRBV2 CDR3 motifs across Löfgren's syndrome patients reportedly suggested public CD4+ TCRs. Recognition of an unidentified sarcoidosis antigen was only suggested.

TCRdb re-called the reads through MiXCR, storing one row per CDR3 protein. The top ten clones hold around 2.3% of a sample with more than 50,000 distinct CDR3 sequences, around 21% of them seen once. Looked up from germline, CDR1 is MNHNS and CDR2 is SASEGT. Trimming shortened V by 7 bases and J by 8 bases, and 26 bases separated the two germline ends. The CDR3 has 16 amino acids. V and J are TRBV6-1 and TRBJ1-1, with D perhaps TRBD1 (6 bases). The sequenced sample was CD4+ T cells from PBMCs. The origin of this receptor is a human donor with sarcoidosis (Löfgren's syndrome or another form), or a control subject (not recorded which). CDR3 region: CASTTYGGAGNPEAFF. The CDR3 DNA reads TGTGCCAGCACCACATATGGGGGCGCGGGGAATCCGGAAGCTTTCTTT.